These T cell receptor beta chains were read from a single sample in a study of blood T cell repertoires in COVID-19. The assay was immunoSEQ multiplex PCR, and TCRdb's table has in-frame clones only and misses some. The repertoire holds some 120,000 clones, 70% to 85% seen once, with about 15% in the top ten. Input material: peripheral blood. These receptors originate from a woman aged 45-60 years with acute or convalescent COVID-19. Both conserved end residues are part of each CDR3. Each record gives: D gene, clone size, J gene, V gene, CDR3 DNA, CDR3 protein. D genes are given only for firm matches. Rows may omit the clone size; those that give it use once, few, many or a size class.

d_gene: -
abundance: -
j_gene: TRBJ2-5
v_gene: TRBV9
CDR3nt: TGTGCCAGCAGCGTAGTGGGGGCGGCTACCGGGGGGCCATTAGGGACCCAGTACTTC
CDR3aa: CASSVVGAATGGPLGTQYF

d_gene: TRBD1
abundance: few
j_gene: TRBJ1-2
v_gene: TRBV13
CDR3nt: TGTGCCAGCAGCTACCAGGGGGCGGTCCGTGGCTACACCTTC
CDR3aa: CASSYQGAVRGYTF

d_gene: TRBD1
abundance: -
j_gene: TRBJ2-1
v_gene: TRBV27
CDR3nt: TGTGCCAGCAGTAGGCGAGACAGGGGGCAGTTCTTC
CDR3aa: CASSRRDRGQFF

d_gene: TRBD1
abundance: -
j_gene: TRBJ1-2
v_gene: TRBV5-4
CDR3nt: TGTGCCAGCAGCTCACAAACCGGGACAGGCGCTCGCACCTTC
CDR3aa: CASSSQTGTGARTF

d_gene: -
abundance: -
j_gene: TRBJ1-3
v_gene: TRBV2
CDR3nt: TGTGCCAGCAGGACCCGGACAGCTGGAAACACCATATATTTT
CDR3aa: CASRTRTAGNTIYF

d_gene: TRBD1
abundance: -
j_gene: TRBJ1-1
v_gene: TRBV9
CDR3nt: TGTGCCAGCAGCCCAGATGGACAGGGGCATGGTGAAGCTTTCTTT
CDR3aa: CASSPDGQGHGEAFF

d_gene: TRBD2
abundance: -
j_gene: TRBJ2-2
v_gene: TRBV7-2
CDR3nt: TGTGCCAGCAGCTCGGGACTAGCGGGGACCGGGGAGCTGTTTTTT
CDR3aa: CASSSGLAGTGELFF

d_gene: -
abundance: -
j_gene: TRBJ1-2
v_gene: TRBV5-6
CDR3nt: TGTGCCAGCAGATCTCAGTTCAACTATGGCTACACCTTC
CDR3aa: CASRSQFNYGYTF

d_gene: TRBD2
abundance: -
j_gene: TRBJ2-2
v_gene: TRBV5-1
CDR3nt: TGCGCCAGCAGCCCGGGGGGGCCTGTCGGGGAGCTGTTTTTT
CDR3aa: CASSPGGPVGELFF

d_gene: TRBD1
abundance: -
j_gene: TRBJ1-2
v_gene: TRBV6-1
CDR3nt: TGTGCCAGCAGTGGCTCTTATTTGACAGGGGTCTATGGCTACACCTTC
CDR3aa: CASSGSYLTGVYGYTF

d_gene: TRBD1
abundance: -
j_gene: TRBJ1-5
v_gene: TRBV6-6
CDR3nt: TGTGCCAGCAGCCGACCGACAGGGGTTAATAGCAATCAGCCCCAGCATTTT
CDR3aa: CASSRPTGVNSNQPQHF

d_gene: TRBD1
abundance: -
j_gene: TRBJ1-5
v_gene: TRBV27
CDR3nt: TGTGCCAGCAGTTTATCTTGGGGACAGAGCAATCAGCCCCAGCATTTT
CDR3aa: CASSLSWGQSNQPQHF

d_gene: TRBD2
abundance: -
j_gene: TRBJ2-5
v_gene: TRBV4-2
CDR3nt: TGTGCCAGCAGCCAAGACGGTAGCGGGGTACAAGAGACCCAGTACTTC
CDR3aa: CASSQDGSGVQETQYF

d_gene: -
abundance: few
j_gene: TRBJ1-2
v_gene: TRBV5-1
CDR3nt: TGCGCCAGCACCCCCACCCTTGGGGACTCAACCGGCTACACCTTC
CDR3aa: CASTPTLGDSTGYTF

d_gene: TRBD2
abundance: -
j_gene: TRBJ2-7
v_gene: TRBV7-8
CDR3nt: TGTGCCAGCAGCTTAGGCCTGACTAGCGGGGGCTACGAGCAGTACTTC
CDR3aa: CASSLGLTSGGYEQYF

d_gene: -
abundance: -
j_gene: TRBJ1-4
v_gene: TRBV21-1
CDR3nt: TGTGCCAGCAGCAAACCCCAGGGTGATGAAAAACTGTTTTTT
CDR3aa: CASSKPQGDEKLFF

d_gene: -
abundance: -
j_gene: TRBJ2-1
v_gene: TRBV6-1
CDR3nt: TGTGCCAGCAGTGAACAGGGGAAGCGGGAGCAGTTCTTC
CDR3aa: CASSEQGKREQFF

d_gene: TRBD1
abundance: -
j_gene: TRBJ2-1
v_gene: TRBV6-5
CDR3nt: TGTGCCAGCGATGATCGGACAGGCCGGTTCTTC
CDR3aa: CASDDRTGRFF

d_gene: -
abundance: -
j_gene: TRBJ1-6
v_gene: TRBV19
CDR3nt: TGTGCCAGTAGTCTCAGTAATTCACCCCTCCACTTT
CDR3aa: CASSLSNSPLHF

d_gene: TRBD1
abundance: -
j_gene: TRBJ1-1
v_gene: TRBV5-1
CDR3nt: TGCGCCAGCAGCCCAGGACAGGCTGAAGCTTTCTTT
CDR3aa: CASSPGQAEAFF

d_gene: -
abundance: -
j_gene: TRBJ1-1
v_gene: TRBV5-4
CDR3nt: TGTGCCAGCAGCTCACCTAGGGGGAAGAACACTGAAGCTTTCTTT
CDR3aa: CASSSPRGKNTEAFF

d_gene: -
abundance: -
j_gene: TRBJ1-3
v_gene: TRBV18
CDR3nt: TGTGCCAGCTCACCCTCGTCGGGAGGGCCCGGAAACACCATATATTTT
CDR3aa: CASSPSSGGPGNTIYF

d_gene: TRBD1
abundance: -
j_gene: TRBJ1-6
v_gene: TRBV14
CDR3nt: TGTGCCAGCAGCCAACTCCCGGGACAGTATAATTCACCCCTCCACTTT
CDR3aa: CASSQLPGQYNSPLHF

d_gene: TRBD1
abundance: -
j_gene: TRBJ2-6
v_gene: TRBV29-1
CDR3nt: TGCAGCGTTGGTTCGACAGGGGACTCTGGGGCCAACGTCCTGACTTTC
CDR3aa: CSVGSTGDSGANVLTF

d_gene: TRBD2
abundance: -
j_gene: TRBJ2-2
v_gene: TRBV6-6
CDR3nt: TGTGCCAGCAGTGGCGGGGGGCCGATGGGAACCGGGGAGCTGTTTTTT
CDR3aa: CASSGGGPMGTGELFF

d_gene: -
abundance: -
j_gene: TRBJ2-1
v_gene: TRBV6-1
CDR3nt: TGTGCCAGCAGTGGGTCCGGGACAAACTCCTACAATGAGCAGTTCTTC
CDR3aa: CASSGSGTNSYNEQFF

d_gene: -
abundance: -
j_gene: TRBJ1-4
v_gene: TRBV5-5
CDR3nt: TGTGCCAGCAGCGACGCGAGGGTGACTAATGAAAAACTGTTTTTT
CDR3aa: CASSDARVTNEKLFF

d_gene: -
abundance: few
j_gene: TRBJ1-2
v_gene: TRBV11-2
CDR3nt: TGTGCCAGCAGCTTAGGCAGGGATGGCTACACCTTC
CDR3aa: CASSLGRDGYTF

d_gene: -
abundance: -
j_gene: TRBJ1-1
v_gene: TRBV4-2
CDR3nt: TGTGCCAGCAGCCAAGATCAATCGAGGGAAGCTTTCTTT
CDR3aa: CASSQDQSREAFF

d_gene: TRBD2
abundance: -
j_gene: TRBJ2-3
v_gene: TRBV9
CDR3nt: TGTGCCAGCAGCCTCCGGACTAGCGGGGGGGCAGATACGCAGTATTTT
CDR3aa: CASSLRTSGGADTQYF

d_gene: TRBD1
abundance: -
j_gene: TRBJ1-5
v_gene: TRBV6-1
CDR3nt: TGTGCCAGCAGTGAACAGGGGGGACAGCCCCAGCATTTT
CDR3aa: CASSEQGGQPQHF

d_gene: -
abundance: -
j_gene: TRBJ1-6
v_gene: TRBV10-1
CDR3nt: TGCGCCAGCAGTGTTTCCCTCGGGAATTCACCCCTCCACTTT
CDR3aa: CASSVSLGNSPLHF

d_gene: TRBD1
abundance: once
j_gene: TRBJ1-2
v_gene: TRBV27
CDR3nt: TGTGCCAGCAGCGTACAGGGGGACTATGGCTACACCTTC
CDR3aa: CASSVQGDYGYTF

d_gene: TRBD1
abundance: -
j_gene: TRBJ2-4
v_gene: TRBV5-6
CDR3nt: TGTGCCAGCAGCGCGCTTCGGACAGGTGGCAACATTCAGTACTTC
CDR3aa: CASSALRTGGNIQYF

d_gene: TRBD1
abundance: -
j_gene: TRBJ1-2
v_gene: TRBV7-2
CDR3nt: TGTGCCAGCAGCTTAAATAGAGTCGGACAGGATTTCAACTATGGCTACACCTTC
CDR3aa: CASSLNRVGQDFNYGYTF

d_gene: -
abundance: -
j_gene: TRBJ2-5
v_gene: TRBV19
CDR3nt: TGTGCCAGTAGACAAAGCAGGTCCCAGGGGGAGACCCAGTACTTC
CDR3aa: CASRQSRSQGETQYF